Listed below are T cell receptor beta chains from one sample, sequenced in a study of CD8 T cells in Susac syndrome. MiXCR, run by TCRdb on the immunoSEQ multiplex PCR reads, gives a single entry per CDR3 protein. The sample holds approximately 120,000 distinct CDR3 sequences, around 94% seen once. Material: CD4+ T cells from PBMCs. These receptors originate from a human donor in good health. Both conserved end residues are trimmed from each CDR3. A D gene is named only where the DNA matches it firmly. For some rows the clone size is stated as once, few or many, or as a class when expanded; others skip it.

D gene	clone size	J gene	V gene	CDR3 protein
.	.	TRBJ1-1	TRBV6-5	ASSYSDQRTTEAF
.	.	TRBJ2-6	TRBV27	ASSLFQAGANVLT
.	.	TRBJ2-1	TRBV20-1	SAPQTGYNEQF
TRBD1	.	TRBJ2-1	TRBV9	ASSGGGDRGSVEQF
.	.	TRBJ2-1	TRBV3-1	ASSQWDRRPNNEQF
.	.	TRBJ2-1	TRBV6-6	ASSYEGSGREQF
TRBD1	few	TRBJ1-1	TRBV9	ASSSGVSPQGGEAF
.	.	TRBJ2-7	TRBV14	ASSRSLQGSYEQY
.	.	TRBJ2-1	TRBV29-1	SVGVYEQF
.	.	TRBJ2-1	TRBV14	ASSQAHSGLYNEQF
TRBD1	.	TRBJ2-6	TRBV4-1	ASSQDRNQGAGANVLT
TRBD1	.	TRBJ1-3	TRBV5-4	ASSLGQGAPGNTIY
TRBD1	.	TRBJ1-4	TRBV7-9	ASSPGQGASEKLF